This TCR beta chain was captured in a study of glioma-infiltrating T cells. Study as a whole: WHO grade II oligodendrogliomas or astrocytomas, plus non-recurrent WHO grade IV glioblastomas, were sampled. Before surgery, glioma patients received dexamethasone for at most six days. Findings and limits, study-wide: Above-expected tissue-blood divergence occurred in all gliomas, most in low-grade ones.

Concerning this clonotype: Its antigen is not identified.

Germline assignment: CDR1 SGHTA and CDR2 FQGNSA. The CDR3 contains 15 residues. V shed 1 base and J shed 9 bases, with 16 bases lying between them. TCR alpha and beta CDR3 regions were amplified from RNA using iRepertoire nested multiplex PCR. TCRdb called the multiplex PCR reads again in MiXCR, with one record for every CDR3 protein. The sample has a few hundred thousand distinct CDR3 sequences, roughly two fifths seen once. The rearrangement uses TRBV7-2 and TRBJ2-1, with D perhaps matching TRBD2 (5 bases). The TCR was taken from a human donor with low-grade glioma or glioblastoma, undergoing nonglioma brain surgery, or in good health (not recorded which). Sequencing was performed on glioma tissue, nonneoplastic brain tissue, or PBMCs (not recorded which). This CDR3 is CASSLDRASRSEQFF. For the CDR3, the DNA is TGTGCCAGCAGCTTAGATCGTGCTAGCCGCAGTGAGCAGTTCTTC.